This T cell receptor (beta chain) was documented in a study of T cell responses to AZD1222 COVID-19 vaccine. The data were produced by immunoSEQ multiplex PCR, yet TCRdb's version contains in-frame clones alone and is incomplete. The sample has about 92,000 clones; approximately 88% are singletons. The TCR comes from an adult in good health. The specimen was peripheral blood, collected on day 0 of AZD1222 vaccination.

CDR3 nucleotide sequence: TGTGCCAGCAGGGCGTCGGAGAACTCACCCCTCCACTTT. Translating gives CASRASENSPLHF. The chain combines TRBV27 with TRBJ1-6; D unclear. Germline V lookup: CDR1 MNHEY, CDR2 SMNVEV (reference sequence). The ends were cut back, 6 bases at V and 10 bases at J, with 13 bases in the middle. The length of the CDR3 is 13 residues.